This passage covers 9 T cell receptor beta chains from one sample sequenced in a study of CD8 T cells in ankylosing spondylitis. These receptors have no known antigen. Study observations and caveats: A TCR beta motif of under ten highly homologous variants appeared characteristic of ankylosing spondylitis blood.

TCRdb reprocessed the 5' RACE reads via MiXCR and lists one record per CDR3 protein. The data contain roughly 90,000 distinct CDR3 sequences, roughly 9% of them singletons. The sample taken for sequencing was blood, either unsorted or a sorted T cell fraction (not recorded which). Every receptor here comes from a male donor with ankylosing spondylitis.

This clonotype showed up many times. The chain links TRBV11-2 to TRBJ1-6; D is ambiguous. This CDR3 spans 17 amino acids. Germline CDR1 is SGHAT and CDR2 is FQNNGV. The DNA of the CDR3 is TGTGCAAACGGAGAAACCAGGAAGAGCTCCTATAATTCACCCCTCCACTTT. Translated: CANGETRKSSYNSPLHF.

The CDR3 reads CATSDLHHNEQFF. The CDR3 region has the DNA TGTGCCACCAGTGATTTGCACCACAATGAGCAGTTCTTC. This sequence joins TRBV24-1 and TRBJ2-1; D is undetermined. Germline assignment: CDR1 KGHDR and CDR2 SFDVKD. The germline V and J ends were trimmed by 0 bases and 5 bases, with 4 bases remaining between them. This CDR3 comprises 13 residues.

CDR3 in DNA: TGCAGTGCTAGAGCCCAAAAAGAGTATGGCTACACCTTC. It is translated as CSARAQKEYGYTF. This chain links TRBV20-1 with TRBJ1-2; no reliable D call. CDR1 and CDR2 (germline): DFQATT, SNEGSKA (reference sequence). The CDR3 spans 13 residues. V lost 1 base to trimming and J lost 5 bases, with 11 bases between them.

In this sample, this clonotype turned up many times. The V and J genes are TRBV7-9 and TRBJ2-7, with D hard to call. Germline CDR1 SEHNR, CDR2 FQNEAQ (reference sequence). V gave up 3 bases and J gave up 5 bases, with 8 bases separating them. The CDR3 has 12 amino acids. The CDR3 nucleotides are TGTGCCAGCAGCTTCGGTCCGCACGAGCAGTACGTC. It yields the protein CASSFGPHEQYV.

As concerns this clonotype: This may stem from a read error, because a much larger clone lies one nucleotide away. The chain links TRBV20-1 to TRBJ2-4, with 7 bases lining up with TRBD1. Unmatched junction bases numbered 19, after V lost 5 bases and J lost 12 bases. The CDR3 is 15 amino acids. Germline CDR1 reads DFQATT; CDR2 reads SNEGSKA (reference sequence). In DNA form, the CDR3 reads TGCAGTGCTTGGGGCAGGGAGAGGCGGTGGGACAGTCAGTACTTC. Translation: CSAWGRERRWDSQYF.

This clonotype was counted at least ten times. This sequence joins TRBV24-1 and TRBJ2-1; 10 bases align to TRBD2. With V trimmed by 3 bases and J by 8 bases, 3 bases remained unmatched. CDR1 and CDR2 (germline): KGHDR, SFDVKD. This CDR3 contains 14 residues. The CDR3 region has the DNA TGTGCCACCAGTGATAGCGGGAGGGTAGATGAGCAGTTCTTC. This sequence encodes CATSDSGRVDEQFF.

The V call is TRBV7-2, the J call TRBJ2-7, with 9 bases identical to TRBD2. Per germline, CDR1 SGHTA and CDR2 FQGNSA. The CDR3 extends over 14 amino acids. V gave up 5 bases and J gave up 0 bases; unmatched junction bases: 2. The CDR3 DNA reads TGTGCCAGCAGCGAGACTAGCGGCTCCTACGAGCAGTACGTC. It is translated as CASSETSGSYEQYV.

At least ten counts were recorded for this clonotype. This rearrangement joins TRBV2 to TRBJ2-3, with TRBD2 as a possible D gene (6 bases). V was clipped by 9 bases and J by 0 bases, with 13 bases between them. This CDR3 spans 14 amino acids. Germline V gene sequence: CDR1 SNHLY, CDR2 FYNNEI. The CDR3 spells CASAGPSSTDTQYF. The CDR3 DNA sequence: TGTGCCAGTGCGGGACCTTCTAGCACAGATACGCAGTATTTT.

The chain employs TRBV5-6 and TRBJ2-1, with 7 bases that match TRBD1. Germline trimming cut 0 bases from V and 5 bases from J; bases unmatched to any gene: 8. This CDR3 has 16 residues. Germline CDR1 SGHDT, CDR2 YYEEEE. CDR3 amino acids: CASSLGAGTVDNEQFF. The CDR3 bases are TGTGCCAGCAGCTTGGGGGCCGGGACAGTGGACAATGAGCAGTTCTTC.